The clone carrying this T cell receptor (beta chain) has a single count. This sample was included in a study of blood T cell repertoires in COVID-19. In the source study's methods: Amplification of reference gene primers provided the estimated nucleated cell counts. Assay used: immunoSEQ multiplex PCR; TCRdb lists only in-frame clones, some missing. The V and J calls and clone size come from that table; D and trimming were worked out from the DNA. The sample has some 210,000 clones; around four fifths are singletons. This CDR3 has 19 amino acids. Germline lookup yields CDR1 MDHEN and CDR2 SYDVKM. The V segment lost 4 bases and the J segment 0 bases; nucleotides outside the gene matches: 11.

This clonotype was obtained from a man aged 35-49 years who had recovered from COVID-19. The V call is TRBV28, the J call TRBJ1-3, with 11 bases matching TRBD1. Sequencing was carried out using PBMCs or T cells enriched from blood (not recorded which). CDR3 nucleotides: TGTGCCAGCAGTTCCCCGGGACAGGGGGTAGACCTCTCTGGAAACACCATATATTTT. It translates to CASSSPGQGVDLSGNTIYF.